The TCR beta chain described here comes from a study of T-cell memory formation after mild COVID-19. General study results and limits: Pre-infection memory harbored some responding clones, suggesting cross-reactive memory joined.

TCRdb re-called the 5' RACE reads through MiXCR, storing one row per CDR3 protein. The sample has some 330,000 distinct CDR3 sequences; around 20% are singletons. This clonotype appeared a few times. Its specificity is unknown. The CDR3 contains 14 residues. Germline V gives CDR1 MGHDK, CDR2 SYGVNS. The V end lost 4 bases, the J end lost 7 bases, and 14 bases lay between the germline ends. This TCR was recovered from an adult woman who had mild COVID-19 (a few samples of this study predate the infection). Cell type and time point are not known. The chain links TRBV25-1 to TRBJ2-1; D may be TRBD2 (6 bases). Sequencing was done on a sample of PBMCs or a T cell subset sorted from them (not recorded which). The CDR3: CASSVAGKRNEQFF. The DNA of the CDR3 is TGTGCCAGCAGTGTCGCGGGGAAGAGGAATGAGCAGTTCTTC.